This passage covers 25 T cell receptor beta chains from one sample sequenced in a study of glioma-infiltrating T cells. The iRepertoire nested amplicon-rescue multiplex PCR amplified TCR alpha and beta CDR3s from RNA. TCRdb redid the calling of the multiplex PCR reads with MiXCR, one entry per CDR3 protein. The repertoire includes 84,000 or so distinct CDR3 sequences, under 30% of them detected once, and 5.5% to 7.5% sits in the top ten. The sample taken for sequencing was glioma tissue, nonneoplastic brain tissue, or PBMCs (not recorded which). The receptors were sampled from a human donor with low-grade glioma or glioblastoma, undergoing nonglioma brain surgery, or in good health (not recorded which).

This chain joins TRBV7-2 and TRBJ2-1; 8 nucleotides line up with TRBD2. V trimming: 1 base; J trimming: 15 bases; junction bases outside the gene matches: 11. The CDR3 is 14 residues long. CDR1 SGHTA and CDR2 FQGNSA come from the germline V gene. The CDR3 coding sequence is TGTGCCAGCAGCTTAGTAGGGACTAGAAACGGGGTGTTCTTC. Encoded protein: CASSLVGTRNGVFF.

CDR3 nucleotide sequence: TGCGCCAGCCACCGGGGCAGGGGAGGCGGGGAGCAGTACTTC. Protein: CASHRGRGGGEQYF. The V call is TRBV5-1, the J call TRBJ2-7, with D perhaps matching TRBD1 or TRBD2 (6 bases each). Looked up from germline, CDR1 is SGHRS and CDR2 is YFSETQ. V was pared by 7 bases and J by 7 bases, with 21 bases between. The CDR3 covers 14 residues.

This clonotype has only a few counts. This rearrangement joins TRBV5-6 to TRBJ1-5, with TRBD1 as a possible D gene (5 bases). Per the germline V gene, CDR1 is SGHDT and CDR2 is YYEEEE. Between the trimmed V and J ends, which lost 2 bases and 0 bases, there was a span of 9 bases. The length of the CDR3 is 15 residues. The CDR3 coding sequence is TGTGCCAGCAGCTTACAGGAGCTTAGCAATCAGCCCCAGCATTTT. This sequence encodes CASSLQELSNQPQHF.

This clonotype was detected a few times. Mismatch with germline at one junction end may stem from a read error. The chain is built from TRBV29-1 and TRBJ2-3, with a weak D call TRBD2 (5 bases). CDR1 and CDR2 from the germline V gene are SQVTM and ANQGSEA. The CDR3 runs to 14 residues. The CDR3 loop is CSVQEASSIDTQYF. CDR3 nucleotide sequence: TGCAGCGTTCAAGAGGCTAGCTCTATTGATACGCAGTATTTT.

About this clonotype itself: Just one base apart from a much larger clone, this may be a read error. As the CDR3 is not closed by the conserved phenylalanine or tryptophan, this likely results from a read error. The chain uses TRBV19 and TRBJ1-1; D is unresolved. V lost 8 bases and J lost 4, with 14 bases in between. The CDR3 contains 13 residues. Per germline, CDR1 LNHDA and CDR2 SQIVND (reference sequence). The CDR3 DNA reads as TGTGCCAGTTCCCTGGATTTCGGCACTGAAGCTTTCATT. Translated, it gives CASSLDFGTEAFI.

J is TRBJ2-7 and V is TRBV10-3, with unresolved D. This CDR3 spans 14 amino acids. Trimming took off 0 bases at V and 2 bases at J, with 8 bases between the two ends. Germline V gene lookup returns CDR1 ENHRY and CDR2 SYGVKD. This chain's CDR3 is CAISESPLTYEQYF. The CDR3 nucleotides are TGTGCCATCAGTGAGTCCCCCCTAACCTACGAGCAGTACTTC.

This clonotype has at least ten counts. The rearrangement uses TRBV11-2 and TRBJ1-1; D is perhaps TRBD1 (5 bases). Trimming stripped 1 base from V and 2 bases from J, with 14 bases between. Germline CDR1 reads SGHAT; CDR2 reads FQNNGV. The CDR3 spans 16 residues. This chain's CDR3 is CASSLGTPGANTEAFF. Written as DNA, the CDR3 is TGTGCCAGCAGCTTAGGGACACCCGGAGCAAACACTGAAGCTTTCTTT.

This clonotype was recorded many times. The chain employs TRBV27 and TRBJ2-7; maybe TRBD1 (6 bases). V was clipped by 4 bases and J by 3 bases, with 13 bases between them. The CDR3 runs 14 residues. Germline V gene lookup returns CDR1 MNHEY and CDR2 SMNVEV (reference sequence). The CDR3 region has the DNA TGTGCCAGCAGTTATAGACAGGCGGGCTACGAGCAGTACTTC. Amino acid sequence: CASSYRQAGYEQYF.

V gene TRBV5-1 combines with J gene TRBJ1-1; 11 bases align to TRBD1. Trimming cost V 4 bases and J 5 bases; bases outside gene matches: 4. The germline gives CDR1 SGHRS, CDR2 YFSETQ. The CDR3 spans 14 residues. CDR3 DNA sequence: TGCGCCAGCAGCGGGACAGGGGGAGGTACTGAAGCTTTCTTT. Translating it yields CASSGTGGGTEAFF.

The count of this clonotype is one. This may be a read error, as it is one base from a much larger clone. The chain recombines TRBV3-1 with TRBJ1-3; TRBD1 matches at 7 bases. The germline gives CDR1 LGHDT, CDR2 YNNKEL (reference sequence). V lost 0 bases and J lost 7; bases outside the gene matches: 6. This CDR3 is built from 15 residues. Written as DNA, the CDR3 is TGTGCCAGCAGCCAAGACCCTGGGACAGTCAACACCATATATTTT. Encoded protein: CASSQDPGTVNTIYF.

Points on this clonotype: With a much larger clone just one base away, this may be a read error. The chain links TRBV7-7 to TRBJ2-5; 12 nucleotides align to TRBD1. CDR1 is SSHAT, CDR2 FNYEAQ, per germline (reference sequence). This CDR3 contains 15 residues. The CDR3 loop is CASSLGTGGRETQNF. In nucleotides, the CDR3 is TGTGCCAGCAGCCTCGGGACAGGGGGCAGGGAGACCCAGAACTTC.

This clonotype was counted many times. The chain employs TRBV11-2 and TRBJ2-7; maybe TRBD2 (6 bases). Trimming left V 1 base short and J 4 bases short, with 11 bases between. The CDR3 consists of 14 residues. Germline values: CDR1 SGHAT, CDR2 FQNNGV. The CDR3: CASSLGHGGYEQYF. The CDR3 nucleotides are TGTGCCAGCAGCTTAGGCCACGGGGGTTACGAGCAGTACTTC.

The table lists this clonotype with a few counts. The chain employs TRBV7-2 and TRBJ1-5; D may be TRBD1 (6 bases). The CDR3 runs to 16 residues. Germline lookup yields CDR1 SGHTA and CDR2 FQGNSA. With 5 bases removed from V and 0 bases from J, the gap between germline ends came to 14 bases. The CDR3 DNA follows: TGTGCCAGCAGCGGGGGGGGCAGATATAGCAATCAGCCCCAGCATTTT. It is translated as CASSGGGRYSNQPQHF.

This clonotype came up many times. The CDR3 region is CSARDTNSNQPQHF. DNA of the CDR3: TGCAGTGCTAGAGATACAAATAGCAATCAGCCCCAGCATTTT. This sequence joins TRBV20-1 and TRBJ1-5; D call uncertain. Germline V gene data show CDR1 as DFQATT and CDR2 as SNEGSKA (reference sequence). The CDR3 sequence is 14 residues long. The germline V and J ends were trimmed by 0 bases and 0 bases, with 6 bases remaining between them.

In the case of this clonotype: A much larger clone is a single base away; this may be a read error. The chain is built from TRBV18 and TRBJ2-5, with unresolved D. Trimming removed 2 bases at V and 4 bases at J, with 8 bases between. Germline V CDR1 and CDR2: KGHSH, LQKENI. The length of the CDR3 is 13 residues. The DNA for the CDR3 is TGTGCCAGCTCACCATCACACGTAGAGACCCAGTACTTC. Amino acid sequence: CASSPSHVETQYF.

This clonotype was seen repeatedly, ten times or more. The CDR3 DNA follows: TGTGCCACCAGCAGCAATAGCAATCAGCCCCAGCATTTT. It yields the protein CATSSNSNQPQHF. V is TRBV15 and J is TRBJ1-5; D not resolved. Per germline, CDR1 LNHNV and CDR2 YYDKDF (reference sequence). This CDR3 region has 13 residues. V was shortened by 3 bases and J by 0 bases, with 3 bases between the two germline ends.

This clonotype was seen many times. The chain carries TRBV6-2 or TRBV6-3 and TRBJ1-1; D is uncertain. Trimming pared 3 bases from V and 4 bases from J, leaving 6 bases between. There are 12 residues in the CDR3. Per the germline V gene, CDR1 is MNHEY and CDR2 is SVGEGT. CDR3 region: CASSYEGTEAFF. CDR3 sequence (DNA): TGTGCCAGCAGTTATGAGGGCACTGAAGCTTTCTTT.

This clonotype was recorded many times. The J gene is TRBJ1-2, the V gene TRBV19; a possible D gene is TRBD1 (5 bases). The CDR3 contains 13 residues. Trimming took 6 bases from V and 8 from J, leaving 16 bases between them. Germline V lookup: CDR1 LNHDA, CDR2 SQIVND (reference sequence). The DNA of the CDR3 is TGTGCCAGTAGACCTCGCGGGGCCGGGGGCTACACCTTC. Translation gives CASRPRGAGGYTF. Together with reference TRBV19 and TRBJ1-2, the CDR3 gives the full variable domain: DGGITQSPKYLFRKEGQNVTLSCEQNLNHDAMYWYRQDPGQGLRLIYYSQIVNDFQKGDIAEGYSVSREKKESFPLTVTSAQKNPTAFYLCASRPRGAGGYTFGSGTRLTVV.

Turning to this clonotype: Sequence at one end of the junction differs from germline and may be a read error. This chain joins TRBV19 and TRBJ2-1; no clear D gene. Germline V gene sequence: CDR1 LNHDA, CDR2 SQIVND (reference sequence). There are 12 residues in the CDR3. CDR3 coding DNA: TGTGCCAGTAGTAGGGCCTACAATGAGAAGTTCTTC. Its protein is CASSRAYNEKFF.

This chain uses TRBV14 with TRBJ1-5; no firm D call. The CDR3 runs 17 residues. V was cut by 4 bases and J by 3 bases, with 19 bases left in between. Germline CDR1 reads SGHDN; CDR2 reads FVKESK. The CDR3 loop is CASSRGRTPVPNQPQHF. CDR3 coding DNA: TGTGCCAGCAGCCGAGGGCGGACCCCTGTCCCCAATCAGCCCCAGCATTTT.

This clonotype was seen more than once but under ten times. The J gene is TRBJ2-1, the V gene TRBV7-8; D is possibly TRBD2 (5 bases). The germline CDR1 and CDR2 sequences are SGHVS and FQNEAQ. Between the trimmed V and J ends, which lost 6 bases and 5 bases, there was a span of 20 bases. The CDR3 sequence is 16 residues long. CDR3 region: CASSSQSAGGNNEQFF. The DNA of the CDR3 is TGTGCCAGCAGTTCCCAATCCGCGGGCGGTAACAATGAGCAGTTCTTC.

Many counts were recorded for this clonotype. The junction shows a germline mismatch at one end, possibly a read error. The V and J genes are TRBV6-6 and TRBJ2-5, with TRBD1 as a possible D gene (6 bases). This CDR3 has 15 amino acids. Germline assignment: CDR1 MNHNY and CDR2 SVGAGI (reference sequence). CDR3 residues: CACSYSTGRQETQYF. The CDR3 DNA reads TGTGCCTGCAGCTACTCGACAGGACGCCAAGAGACCCAGTACTTC.

V gene TRBV7-8 combines with J gene TRBJ2-3; 11 bases fit TRBD1. The V and J ends lost 5 bases and 4 bases, in that order; junction bases with no gene match: 8. The CDR3 totals 16 residues. Germline CDR1 reads SGHVS; CDR2 reads FQNEAQ. The CDR3 protein is CASSHWTGGPSDTQYF. Here the CDR3 DNA reads TGTGCCAGCAGCCACTGGACAGGGGGCCCCTCAGATACGCAGTATTTT.

The chain recombines TRBV2 with TRBJ2-1; either TRBD1 or TRBD2 may supply D (6 bases each). CDR1 and CDR2 from the germline V gene are SNHLY and FYNNEI. The CDR3 is made up of 15 amino acids. CDR3 nucleotide sequence: TGTGTTAGCACCACGCAAGGGGGGCCTTACAATGAGCAGTTCTTC. The encoded protein is CVSTTQGGPYNEQFF.

In the case of this clonotype: Mismatch with germline at one junction end may stem from a read error. The rearrangement uses TRBV18 and TRBJ2-1; the match to TRBD2 covers 7 bases. CDR1 is KGHSH, CDR2 LQKENI, per germline. The CDR3 loop spans 15 amino acids. The CDR3 loop is CASSPGPLLADERFF. The CDR3 DNA sequence: TGTGCCAGCTCACCGGGCCCCCTCCTAGCGGATGAGCGGTTCTTC.